The 6 T cell receptor beta chains presented below share a single source sample, sequenced in a study of T cell responses to AZD1222 COVID-19 vaccine. Method: immunoSEQ multiplex PCR; TCRdb's copy keeps in-frame clones and lacks some. Here the sample spans about 140,000 clones, roughly nine tenths being singletons. The source was peripheral blood, collected on day 0 of AZD1222 vaccination. The receptors derive from an adult in good health.

This rearrangement joins TRBV5-1 to TRBJ1-3; TRBD1 matches at 7 bases. CDR3 size: 17 residues. CDR1 SGHRS and CDR2 YFSETQ come from the germline V gene. The V gene end was trimmed by 0 bases and the J gene end by 4 bases; junction bases not matched to a gene: 10. CDR3 region: CASSLEITGAVGNTIYF. As DNA, the CDR3 is TGCGCCAGCAGCTTGGAGATTACAGGGGCTGTCGGAAACACCATATATTTT. The full variable domain, rest sourced from reference TRBV5-1 and TRBJ1-3, is KAGVTQTPRYLIKTRGQQVTLSCSPISGHRSVSWYQQTPGQGLQFLFEYFSETQRNKGNFPGRFSGRQFSNSRSEMNVSTLELGDSALYLCASSLEITGAVGNTIYFGEGSWLTVV.

Concerning this clone: The junction shows a germline mismatch at one end, possibly a read error. The V and J genes are TRBV5-1 and TRBJ1-3; no clear D gene. CDR3 size: 15 residues. The germline gives CDR1 SGHRS, CDR2 YFSETQ. The CDR3 coding sequence is TGCGCCAGCAGCTTGGGAGGCGGCTCTAGAAACACCATATATTTT. Translation: CASSLGGGSRNTIYF.

This chain connects TRBV3-1 (or the pseudogene TRBV3-2) to TRBJ1-1; tentatively, D is TRBD1 (5 bases). Trimming cost V 4 bases and J 2 bases, with 14 bases left between them. This CDR3 has 15 residues. Germline V gene sequence: CDR1 LGHDT, CDR2 YNNKEL (reference sequence). This chain's CDR3 is CASSPLVGTNTEAFF. DNA for the CDR3: TGTGCCAGCAGCCCCCTCGTGGGGACCAACACTGAAGCTTTCTTT.

The CDR3 protein is CASSLRAPGSNQPQHF. CDR3 DNA sequence: TGTGCCAGCAGCTTAAGGGCTCCAGGGAGCAATCAGCCCCAGCATTTT. This chain uses TRBV7-2 with TRBJ1-5; tentative D call: TRBD1 (5 bases). V was cut by 2 bases and J by 1 base, with 12 bases left in between. Germline CDR1 reads SGHTA; CDR2 reads FQGNSA. There are 16 residues in the CDR3.

The CDR3 nucleotides are TGTGCCACCAGCATACTTTTAGGACCGGAGTTGTCCTACGAGCAGTACTTC. Its translation is CATSILLGPELSYEQYF. The chain has TRBV15 and TRBJ2-7; no clear D. The germline V and J ends were trimmed by 4 bases and 1 base, with 20 bases remaining between them. CDR3 size: 17 residues. CDR1 is LNHNV, CDR2 YYDKDF, per germline (reference sequence).

The chain links TRBV9 to TRBJ1-1, with D maybe TRBD1 (6 bases). Trimming left V 0 bases short and J 3 bases short, with 21 bases between. The CDR3 contains 18 residues. Germline values: CDR1 SGDLS, CDR2 YYNGEE. As DNA, the CDR3 is TGTGCCAGCAGCGTAGATGTTGGGAGAGGCAGGGGTCACACTGAAGCTTTCTTT. It translates to CASSVDVGRGRGHTEAFF.